What follows is one T cell receptor beta chain and its context. There is no known antigen for this receptor. Base-call qualities are not available, and no considerably larger clone is one nucleotide away. Peripheral blood CD8+ and CD4+ T cells from healthy donors, Susac syndrome patients and multiple sclerosis patients were profiled by high-throughput TCR beta sequencing. Treatment-naive patients with stable or active relapsing-remitting disease fulfilling revised McDonald criteria were used as multiple sclerosis controls. Bulk CD8+ and CD4+ T cells were purified magnetically by negative isolation, whereas CD8+ TEMRA cells were enriched by FACS. Blood was collected in EDTA tubes and processed within 24 hours, with PBMCs isolated through density gradient centrifugation. PBMCs intended for TCR sequencing were cryopreserved in liquid nitrogen and thawed later in a water bath at 37 degrees C. The sorted or isolated CD4+, CD8+ and CD8+ TEMRA cells had a purity of 90% or higher.

The source of the sample is a study of CD8 T cells in Susac syndrome (dated by TCRdb to about 2019). In the study overall: The study used repertoire sequencing to test whether antigen drove CD8+ T cell activation and differentiation in Susac syndrome. CD8+ T cell repertoire clonality was compared between more than 9 healthy donors, around 14 Susac syndrome patients and some 15 multiple sclerosis patients. The research as a whole found: The TCR sequencing and HLA analysis was acknowledged to have included a relatively small number of individuals.

RNA was extracted using the RNeasy kit, and about 0.45 to 1 microgram was reverse transcribed with random hexamers. The immunoSEQ multiplex PCR assay, covering 54 Vbeta and 13 Jbeta segments, was used to amplify TCR beta CDR3 regions. PCR amplification bias was corrected by using a synthetic template baseline for primer optimization and computational correction. In the original analysis: Only productive sequences were kept, with reads annotated to V, D and J genes according to IMGT and analyzed in immunoSEQ Analyzer. Clonality was computed as one minus Shannon entropy normalized by log2 of the number of productive unique sequences. For each patient and control, public and private clones were evaluated among the 100 most prevalent clones. Clones were defined as Susac-specific when absent from the healthy and MS cohorts, from roughly 1,100 published viral clones and from other ImmuneACCESS disease sequences. In-frame beta chains were kept once TCRdb had trimmed the public reads at Q25 with fastp and called clones with MiXCR. A single entry per CDR3 protein holds the most common genes and DNA from its merged rows. For this entry, the V and J calls and clone size follow TCRdb and not the study's own pipeline. The sample records under 200,000 distinct CDR3 sequences, about 95% of which are singletons. The ten biggest clones cover around 0.16% of the sample.

The CDR3 starts with the cysteine, ends with the phenylalanine, and has 17 residues. The read is trimmed to its CDR3 DNA, 51 bases read in frame from base 1. Germline trimming amounts to 7 bases on V and 5 bases on J, with 14 as the count of junction bases outside the gene matches. For CDR1 and CDR2, the germline V gene lists SQVTM and ANQGSEA. The TCR comes from a human donor with multiple sclerosis. Sequenced: CD8+ T cells from PBMCs. The chain is made from TRBV29-1 and TRBJ2-3; the central 14 bases match TRBD2. The CDR3 corresponds to CSATLPGLAGVVDTQYF. The nucleotides read TGCAGCGCCACCTTACCGGGACTAGCGGGAGTGGTAGATACGCAGTATTTT.